The present T cell receptor (beta chain) was sequenced within a study of blood T cells in healthy people across ages. Turning to the study itself: Researchers report that template switching captured about one barcoded beta molecule per two T cells.

Study results and limitations: TCR beta diversity was tightly associated with the proportion of naive T cells.

Donors gave around 10 milliliters of peripheral blood apiece. A sample-barcoded 5' primer and a J-beta primer mix were used in a second PCR of about 6 to 11 cycles. Tagging of each cDNA molecule was performed by a template-switch adaptor with 12 random nucleotides. A single record per CDR3 protein comes from TCRdb applying MiXCR to the 5' RACE reads. The data show roughly 730,000 distinct CDR3 sequences, around 50% seen once. Germline assignment: CDR1 SEHNR and CDR2 FQNEAQ (reference sequence). Trimming left V 5 bases short and J 3 bases short, with 16 bases between. This CDR3 region has 16 residues. On this clonotype: Its antigen is not identified.

The J gene is TRBJ1-4, the V gene TRBV7-9; D perhaps matches TRBD1 (5 bases). The source material was blood. The sequence was obtained from a man aged 40-49 years in good health. CDR3: CASSQAMGDPNEKLFF. CDR3 coding DNA: TGTGCCAGCAGCCAAGCTATGGGGGATCCTAATGAAAAACTGTTTTTT.